This T cell receptor (beta chain) was observed in a study of CD8+ T cells in alopecia areata. cDNA reverse transcribed from extracted RNA served as the sequencing template. This table comes from immunoSEQ multiplex PCR, and its TCRdb copy is limited to in-frame clones, with some not included. The table has approximately 150,000 clones, around 49% seen once. The CDR3 has 14 residues. Germline assignment: CDR1 MNHEY and CDR2 SMNVEV (reference sequence). Trimming stripped 6 bases from V and 1 base from J, with 12 bases between. PBMC-derived CD4+ and CD8+ T cells were sorted. This clone was counted a few times.

The specimen was CD4+ T cells sorted from blood, collected at week 0. The clonotype comes from a human donor with alopecia areata. This sequence joins TRBV27 and TRBJ1-1; D call uncertain. CDR3 nucleotides: TGTGCCAGCAGGCTTCGGACGGCGAACACTGAAGCTTTCTTT. This sequence encodes CASRLRTANTEAFF.